Following are 5 T cell receptor beta chains from one sample sequenced in a study of T-cell reconstitution after alpha-beta-depleted transplantation in children. Construction of the TCRbeta library involved unique molecular identifiers. One entry per CDR3 protein, called by TCRdb with MiXCR from the PCR reads. In the table there are around 490,000 distinct CDR3 sequences, 11% of which are singletons. The specimen was PBMCs, mostly from graft donor cells, collected 180 days after TCRalphabeta/CD19-depleted stem cell transplant. The receptor set was obtained from a female patient between 2 and 10 years old who had a stem cell transplant for aplastic anemia, so the T cells may come from the graft donor.

This clonotype has more than one count but fewer than ten. The chain carries TRBV15 and TRBJ2-1, with 8 positions matching TRBD1. Trimming at V came to 2 bases and at J to 7 bases, leaving 13 bases not matched to a gene. The CDR3 runs 17 residues. Germline V lookup: CDR1 LNHNV, CDR2 YYDKDF (reference sequence). The CDR3 is CATSRSTTGGRVNEQFF. In nucleotides, the CDR3 is TGTGCCACCAGCAGATCAACAACAGGGGGTAGGGTGAATGAGCAGTTCTTC.

The V call is TRBV30, the J call TRBJ1-2; D is undetermined. V was cut by 0 bases and J by 4 bases, with 6 bases left in between. Germline CDR1 is GTSNPN and CDR2 is SVGIG (reference sequence). The CDR3 extends over 12 amino acids. CDR3 loop: CAWSVLSYGYTF. The DNA for the CDR3 is TGTGCCTGGAGTGTTCTGTCCTATGGCTACACCTTC.

This clonotype was observed a few times. V and J are TRBV3-1 and TRBJ2-1, with 9 bases lining up with TRBD1. The CDR3 is 16 residues long. The J segment lost 8 bases and the V segment lost 4 bases, leaving 12 bases of the junction unmatched. Per the germline V gene, CDR1 is LGHDT and CDR2 is YNNKEL (reference sequence). This CDR3 reads CASSPLHGTGFHEQFF. CDR3 nucleotides: TGTGCCAGCAGCCCGCTTCACGGGACAGGGTTCCATGAGCAGTTCTTC.

This chain uses TRBV21-1 with TRBJ2-1; TRBD2 reflects the table's D call only, with no check against the DNA. TRBV21-1 is termed a pseudogene. The CDR3 runs 14 residues. CDR3 loop: CAGIAGGHHNEQFF. The CDR3 DNA reads as TGTGCCGGCATAGCGGGAGGGCACCACAATGAGCAGTTCTTC.

This clonotype was seen ten or more times. V is TRBV29-1 and J is TRBJ1-2, with D possibly matching TRBD1 (5 bases). V was cut by 4 bases and J by 0 bases, with 9 bases left in between. CDR3 size: 13 residues. The germline V gene encodes CDR1 SQVTM and CDR2 ANQGSEA. DNA for the CDR3: TGCAGCGTTGCCCGGGACCCTAACTATGGCTACACCTTC. As protein: CSVARDPNYGYTF. The variable domain in full, completed from reference TRBV29-1 and TRBJ1-2, reads SAVISQKPSRDICQRGTSLTIQCQVDSQVTMMFWYRQQPGQSLTLIATANQGSEATYESGFVIDKFPISRPNLTFSTLTVSNMSPEDSSIYLCSVARDPNYGYTFGSGTRLTVV.